These T cell receptor beta chains were read from a single sample in a study of metastatic and nonmetastatic thyroid tumors. TCRdb re-called clones from the PCR reads using MiXCR. The profile shows more than 12,000 clones, roughly 25% of them singletons. The specimen sequenced was tumor tissue. These receptor sequences come from a female donor with papillary thyroid cancer or a benign thyroid nodule (not recorded which). Some clones in this sample may be carry-over from other donors' samples. The CDR3 runs from the conserved cysteine through the conserved F or W. A D gene is named only where the DNA matches it firmly. Clone size is stated in some rows and not others, as once, few, many or a class when expanded.

TRBJ2-5 | TRBV6-2/TRBV6-3 | few | TRBD2 | TGTGCCAGCAGTTATCTGCCTATACTAGCGGGATTAGAAGATACCCAGTACTTC | CASSYLPILAGLEDTQYF
TRBJ2-7 | TRBV10-2 | . | . | TGCGCCAGCAGTTGGGACACCTCCTACGAGCAGTACTTC | CASSWDTSYEQYF
TRBJ2-7 | TRBV6-2/TRBV6-3 | few | TRBD1 | TGTGCCAGCAGATCCGGACAGGGCGGCAACGAGCAGTACTTC | CASRSGQGGNEQYF
TRBJ1-4 | TRBV5-1 | many | . | TGCGCCAGCAGCATACTAGGCGGGACTAATGAAAAACTGTTTTTT | CASSILGGTNEKLFF
TRBJ2-2 | TRBV7-8 | medium-sized | . | TGTGCCAGCAGCTTAGATTGGGGCACCGGGGAGCTGTTTTTT | CASSLDWGTGELFF
TRBJ2-5 | TRBV11-3 | many | . | TGTGCCAGCAGCTTAGGGGGGGCCCAAGAGACCCAGTACTTC | CASSLGGAQETQYF
TRBJ2-5 | TRBV29-1 | medium-sized | TRBD2 | TGCAGCGTTGGTCCTAGCGGGAAAGAGACCCAGTACTTC | CSVGPSGKETQYF
TRBJ2-7 | TRBV3-1 | . | . | TGTGCCAGCAGCCAAGATAGGTGGGGGGACCCCATAGGCTACGAGCAGTACTTC | CASSQDRWGDPIGYEQYF
TRBJ1-1 | TRBV30 | . | . | TGTGCCTGGAATCTCCTGTGGGGTAGGAACACTGAAGCTTTCTTT | CAWNLLWGRNTEAFF
TRBJ2-2 | TRBV13 | . | . | TGTGCCAGCAGCTTAGACCGGACCCCCACCGGGGAGCTGTTTTTT | CASSLDRTPTGELFF
TRBJ1-6 | TRBV27 | few | . | TGTGCCAGCAGAAGGGAACTCCGCTCCTATAATTCACCCCTCCACTTT | CASRRELRSYNSPLHF
TRBJ2-7 | TRBV7-2 | . | . | TGTGCCAGCAGCCTTTCTTCCTACGAGCAGTACTTC | CASSLSSYEQYF
TRBJ2-7 | TRBV6-1 | . | . | TGTGCCAGCAGTGAGGACCGGGACACAACCTACGAGCAGTACTTC | CASSEDRDTTYEQYF
TRBJ1-5 | TRBV24-1 | . | . | TGTGCCACCAGTGATTCAGGGGTCGGGCAGCCCCAGCATTTT | CATSDSGVGQPQHF
TRBJ1-6 | TRBV5-5 | . | TRBD1 | TGTGCCAGCAGCGCCGATAGACAGGGGGCACATTCACCCCTCCACTTT | CASSADRQGAHSPLHF
TRBJ1-2 | TRBV5-6 | . | TRBD1 | TGTGCCAGCAGCCCCCACCGGACAGGGAGCGGCTACACCTTC | CASSPHRTGSGYTF
TRBJ1-1 | TRBV11-3 | . | . | TGTGCCAGCAGCTTAGTGCAGAACACTGAAGCTTTCTTT | CASSLVQNTEAFF
TRBJ2-3 | TRBV30 | . | TRBD2 | TGTGCCTGGGGGACTAGAGCGGGCACAGATACGCAGTATTTT | CAWGTRAGTDTQYF
TRBJ2-7 | TRBV4-2 | few | TRBD1 | TGTGCCAGCAGCTATTCCGGGACAGGGGAATCCTACGAGCAGTACTTC | CASSYSGTGESYEQYF